The clone carrying this TCR beta chain was seen ten or more times. The antigen is unknown. This specimen belongs to a study of T-cell reconstitution after alpha-beta-depleted transplantation in children. Broader study findings: Reportedly, alpha-beta T cells present about two months post-transplant originated from several hundred expanded clones of graft origin. In some patients, recipient T cells and intrathymic progenitors surviving conditioning explained high day-60 diversity. A year had passed since transplant, and T-cell counts and diversity by then came mostly from newly produced T cells.

A library of TCRbeta sequences, prepared with unique molecular identifiers, was generated. TCRdb processed the PCR reads anew with MiXCR; each CDR3 protein has one entry. The sample lists roughly 280,000 distinct CDR3 sequences, 11% occurring once. The CDR3 is 14 amino acids. With 1 base removed from V and 5 bases from J, the gap between germline ends came to 11 bases. In germline, CDR1 is DFQATT, CDR2 SNEGSKA (reference sequence). The chain uses TRBV20-1 and TRBJ1-4, with a tentative D call TRBD1 (5 bases). The receptor was isolated from a male patient between 2 and 9 years old who had a stem cell transplant for chronic granulomatous disease, so the T cells may come from the graft donor. Material: peripheral blood, obtained 180 days after TCRalphabeta/CD19-depleted stem cell transplant. CDR3 residues: CSARVAGPNEKLFF. In nucleotides, the CDR3 is TGCAGTGCTAGAGTGGCAGGGCCCAATGAAAAACTGTTTTTT.